Following are 7 T cell receptor beta chains from one sample sequenced in a study of blood T cell repertoires in COVID-19. Sequencing was performed with immunoSEQ multiplex PCR; in TCRdb, only in-frame clones are kept and a portion is missing. The sample lists 200,000 to 300,000 clones, 84% occurring once. Sequenced material: peripheral blood. The receptors were sampled from a man aged 40-49 years who had recovered from COVID-19.

The rearrangement links TRBV28 to TRBJ1-5, with a possible D match to TRBD1 (5 bases). The CDR3 is made up of 13 amino acids. From germline, CDR1 is MDHEN and CDR2 SYDVKM. The germline V and J ends were trimmed by 5 bases and 7 bases, with 12 bases remaining between them. The CDR3 loop is CASSGHYEQPQHF. DNA of the CDR3: TGTGCCAGCAGTGGACATTATGAGCAGCCCCAGCATTTT.

The J gene is TRBJ2-2, the V gene TRBV9; 8 nucleotides match TRBD2. V dropped 2 bases and J dropped 8; count of bases not matched to a gene: 2. Germline V gene sequence: CDR1 SGDLS, CDR2 YYNGEE. This CDR3 comprises 13 residues. CDR3: CASSVLAGGELFF. DNA for the CDR3: TGTGCCAGCAGCGTTTTAGCGGGAGGGGAGCTGTTTTTT.

The V call is TRBV7-9, the J call TRBJ2-1; 9 nucleotides match TRBD1. Germline loops: CDR1 SEHNR, CDR2 FQNEAQ (reference sequence). The CDR3 has 15 amino acids. V lost 5 bases, J lost 8 bases, and 10 bases stayed unmatched. In DNA form, the CDR3 reads TGTGCCAGCAGCCCCCGGACAGGGGTGGACGATGAGCAGTTCTTC. Protein: CASSPRTGVDDEQFF.

V and J are TRBV30 and TRBJ1-2; D unresolved. V dropped 8 bases and J dropped 6 bases, with 10 bases sitting between them. Germline CDR1 reads GTSNPN; CDR2 reads SVGIG (reference sequence). The CDR3 contains 10 residues. CDR3 residues: CAPDLNGYTF. The CDR3 DNA reads TGTGCCCCAGACTTGAATGGCTACACCTTC.

This clone showed up just once. The genes are TRBV24-1 and TRBJ2-1; TRBD2 matches 10 bases. The CDR3 spans 14 residues. Trimming took 9 bases from V and 8 from J; bases not matched to a gene: 9. Germline V gene data show CDR1 as KGHDR and CDR2 as SFDVKD. This CDR3 is CATRLASGSYEQFF. The DNA of the CDR3 is TGTGCCACCCGGTTAGCTAGCGGGAGCTATGAGCAGTTCTTC.

A word on this clone: The sample contains more than one DNA sequence encoding this CDR3. This chain joins TRBV5-6 and TRBJ1-1, with D tentatively TRBD1 (5 bases). CDR1 is SGHDT, CDR2 YYEEEE, per germline. V lost 3 bases to trimming and J lost 3 bases, with 6 bases between them. The CDR3 spans 12 residues. The CDR3 DNA reads TGTGCCAGCAGCTGGGGGGACACTGAAGCTTTCTTT. Translation gives CASSWGDTEAFF.

The chain links TRBV13 to TRBJ1-3; no clear D. The CDR3 consists of 15 residues. V shed 0 bases and J shed 4 bases, with 10 bases lying between them. Germline V gene data show CDR1 as PRHDT and CDR2 as FYEKMQ (reference sequence). The CDR3 here is CASSLGDFGGNTIYF. CDR3 sequence (DNA): TGTGCCAGCAGCTTAGGCGACTTCGGGGGAAACACCATATATTTT.